The rows below give T cell receptor beta chains drawn from one sample of a study of breast tumors, draining lymph nodes, adjacent tissues. TCRdb reprocessed the multiplex PCR reads with MiXCR, giving one entry per CDR3 protein. The table lists approximately 300,000 distinct CDR3 sequences, 30% to 35% of them singletons, with more than 0.85% in the top ten. Sequenced: axillary lymph node tissue. These receptors were taken from a female donor with breast cancer. Some clones in this sample may be carry-over from other donors' samples. Both conserved end residues are part of each CDR3. D genes are given only for firm matches. Size is stated for part of the rows, as once, few or many counts, or as a class when the clone is expanded.

cdr3_aa cdr3_nt clone_size d_call j_call v_call
CSATASGKSYEQYF TGCAGTGCTACCGCGAGCGGGAAGTCCTACGAGCAGTACTTC many TRBD2 TRBJ2-7 TRBV20-1
CASTEVAKNIQYF TGTGCCAGTACGGAGGTAGCCAAAAACATTCAGTACTTC NA NA TRBJ2-4 TRBV19
CASSPGTYTYEQYF TGTGCCAGCAGCCCCGGGACGTATACCTACGAGCAGTACTTC many NA TRBJ2-7 TRBV7-9
CASSYSRGPQHF TGTGCCAGCAGTTATTCGAGGGGGCCCCAGCATTTT NA NA TRBJ1-5 TRBV6-9
CASNMGTSYNEQFF TGTGCCAGCAACATGGGGACAAGCTACAATGAGCAGTTCTTC many NA TRBJ2-1 TRBV5-6
CASSPPWGGLSSYEQYF TGTGCCAGCAGCCCTCCCTGGGGGGGATTGAGCTCCTACGAGCAGTACTTC many TRBD2 TRBJ2-7 TRBV7-9
CASSYTGANVLTF TGTGCCAGCAGTTACACTGGGGCCAACGTCCTGACTTTC many NA TRBJ2-6 TRBV12-3/TRBV12-4
CASSESPRPLNF TGCGCCAGCAGTGAGTCACCCAGGCCGCTCAACTTC many NA TRBJ2-7 TRBV10-1
CASGVPGTSGRAKLNEQFF TGTGCTAGTGGTGTCCCCGGGACTAGCGGGAGGGCCAAATTGAATGAGCAGTTCTTC NA TRBD2 TRBJ2-1 TRBV12-5
CSASGRVGDTQYF TGCAGTGCTAGTGGCAGGGTGGGAGATACGCAGTATTTT many NA TRBJ2-3 TRBV20-1
CASRLLGTGANIPTF TGTGCCAGCCGACTTTTGGGAACTGGGGCCAACATCCCGACTTTC NA NA TRBJ2-6 TRBV6-2/TRBV6-3
CASSQAGGGTSYEQYF TGTGCCAGCAGCCAAGCCGGAGGCGGGACTTCCTACGAGCAGTACTTC many NA TRBJ2-7 TRBV4-2
CASSGSRGNDQFF TGCGCCAGCAGCGGGAGTCGGGGGAATGACCAGTTCTTC NA NA TRBJ2-1 TRBV5-1
CASSARGLAGSSYNEQFF TGTGCCAGTAGTGCCCGGGGACTAGCGGGATCTTCCTACAATGAGCAGTTCTTC many TRBD2 TRBJ2-1 TRBV19
CASRKGGSAYGYTF TGTGCCAGCAGAAAAGGTGGATCGGCCTATGGCTACACCTTC many NA TRBJ1-2 TRBV6-2/TRBV6-3
CSASLPGLQETQYF TGCAGTGCTAGCCTTCCGGGACTACAAGAGACCCAGTACTTC many TRBD2 TRBJ2-5 TRBV20-1
CSASGFSQETQYF TGCAGTGCTAGTGGGTTTTCGCAAGAGACCCAGTACTTC many NA TRBJ2-5 TRBV20-1
CASRRATGSGNTIYF TGTGCCAGTAGGCGGGCGACAGGGTCTGGAAACACCATATATTTT many TRBD1 TRBJ1-3 TRBV19
CASSYSTVYPNQPQHF TGTGCCAGCAGTTACTCGACGGTTTACCCCAATCAGCCCCAGCATTTT NA NA TRBJ1-5 TRBV12-3/TRBV12-4
CASTLNGQANTGELFF TGTGCCAGCACCTTGAATGGCCAGGCGAACACCGGGGAGCTGTTTTTT once NA TRBJ2-2 TRBV7-9
CAWNQGADEKLFF TGTGCCTGGAATCAGGGGGCGGATGAAAAACTGTTTTTT many TRBD1 TRBJ1-4 TRBV30
CASSLNRAPNTGELFF TGTGCCAGCAGCTTGAATAGGGCCCCGAACACCGGGGAGCTGTTTTTT NA NA TRBJ2-2 TRBV5-5